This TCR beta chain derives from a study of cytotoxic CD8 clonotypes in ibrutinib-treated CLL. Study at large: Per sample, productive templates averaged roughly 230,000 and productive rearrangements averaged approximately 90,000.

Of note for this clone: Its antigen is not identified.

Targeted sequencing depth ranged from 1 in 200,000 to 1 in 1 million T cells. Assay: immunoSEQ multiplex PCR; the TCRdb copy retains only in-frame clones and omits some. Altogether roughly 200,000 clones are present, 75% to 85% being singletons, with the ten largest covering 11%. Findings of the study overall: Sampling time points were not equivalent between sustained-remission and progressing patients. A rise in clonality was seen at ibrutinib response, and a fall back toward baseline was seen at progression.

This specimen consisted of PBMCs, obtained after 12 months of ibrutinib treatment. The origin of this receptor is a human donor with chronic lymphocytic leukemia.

The DNA for the CDR3 is TGTGCCAGCAGCTCAGCTGGGCCCTACCAAGAGACCCAGTACTTC. Protein product: CASSSAGPYQETQYF. This chain joins TRBV7-2 and TRBJ2-5, with no clear D. V was trimmed by 4 bases and J by 0 bases, leaving 12 bases between them. Per germline, CDR1 SGHTA and CDR2 FQGNSA. This CDR3 comprises 15 residues.